The 30 T cell receptor beta chains listed next were all sequenced from one sample in a study of T-cell memory formation after mild COVID-19. TCRdb reprocessed the 5' RACE reads via MiXCR and lists one record per CDR3 protein. The sample has about 290,000 distinct CDR3 sequences; around 15% are singletons. Material: PBMCs or a T cell subset sorted from them (not recorded which). Receptors were obtained from a man younger than 35 who had mild COVID-19 (a few samples of this study predate the infection). Cell type and time point are not known.

The CDR3 reads CASSQVLYNEQFF. In nucleotides, the CDR3 is TGCGCCAGCAGCCAAGTCCTGTACAATGAGCAGTTCTTC. This rearrangement joins TRBV4-1 to TRBJ2-1; no clear D gene. Germline V gene sequence: CDR1 MGHRA, CDR2 YSYEKL. The CDR3 extends over 13 amino acids. Trimming stripped 1 base from V and 4 bases from J, with 5 bases between.

This clonotype has ten or more counts. The chain is built from TRBV10-2 and TRBJ1-1, with D unclear. This CDR3 contains 11 residues. Germline CDR1 is WSHSY and CDR2 is SAAADI. Trimming took off 8 bases at V and 2 bases at J, with 6 bases between the two ends. This chain's CDR3 is CASGRNTEAFF. In DNA, the CDR3 is TGCGCCAGCGGGCGAAACACTGAAGCTTTCTTT.

In its sample, this clonotype was seen a few times. The rearrangement joins TRBV7-2 to TRBJ2-5; no reliable D call. Germline V gene sequence: CDR1 SGHTA, CDR2 FQGNSA. This CDR3 has 13 residues. V was clipped by 2 bases and J by 3 bases, with 7 bases between them. The chain's CDR3 is CASSLRRKETQYF. The DNA for the CDR3 is TGTGCCAGCAGCTTACGAAGAAAAGAGACCCAGTACTTC. The full variable domain, with the rest looked up from reference TRBV7-2 and TRBJ2-5, is GAGVSQSPSNKVTEKGKDVELRCDPISGHTALYWYRQSLGQGLEFLIYFQGNSAPDKSGLPSDRFSAERTGGSVSTLTIQRTQQEDSAVYLCASSLRRKETQYFGPGTRLLVL.

V is TRBV20-1 and J is TRBJ2-7; possible D gene TRBD2, 7 bases. The germline V gene has CDR1 DFQATT and CDR2 SNEGSKA (reference sequence). V gave up 0 bases and J gave up 6 bases, with 18 bases separating them. There are 15 residues in the CDR3. The CDR3 nucleotides are TGCAGTGCTAGAGAGTGGGGGGGGCAAGGGAGCGAGCAGTACTTC. Amino acids: CSAREWGGQGSEQYF.

This clonotype occurred a few times. The chain is built from TRBV28 and TRBJ1-1, with unresolved D. Trimming removed 5 bases at V and 3 bases at J, with 7 bases between. The CDR3 runs 12 residues. Germline V gene lookup returns CDR1 MDHEN and CDR2 SYDVKM. The CDR3: CASSGRYTEAFF. CDR3 in DNA: TGTGCCAGCAGTGGGAGGTACACTGAAGCTTTCTTT.

This clonotype showed up just a few times. V is TRBV4-2 and J is TRBJ1-2; the D gene is possibly TRBD1 (6 bases). The germline V gene encodes CDR1 LGHNA and CDR2 YNFKEQ. V lost 0 bases, J lost 2 bases, and 13 bases lay in between. The CDR3 totals 16 residues. CDR3 in DNA: TGTGCCAGCAGCCAAGATCGGGGGCGAAACAACTATGGCTACACCTTC. Protein product: CASSQDRGRNNYGYTF.

This sequence joins TRBV20-1 and TRBJ1-1; D might be TRBD1 (6 bases). CDR3 length: 15 amino acids. Germline CDR1 DFQATT, CDR2 SNEGSKA (reference sequence). V lost 0 bases, J lost 0 bases, and 11 bases lay in between. In nucleotides, the CDR3 is TGCAGTGCTAGAGATTGGCAGGGGATGAACACTGAAGCTTTCTTT. It specifies CSARDWQGMNTEAFF.

This clonotype was counted ten times or more. This chain uses TRBV20-1 with TRBJ2-1, with D possibly TRBD2 on 6 matching bases. This CDR3 has 15 residues. The ends were cut back, 4 bases at V and 10 bases at J, with 23 bases in the middle. CDR1 is DFQATT, CDR2 SNEGSKA, per germline (reference sequence). CDR3 amino acids: CSAMGGFPLDREQFF. CDR3 DNA: TGCAGTGCTATGGGAGGCTTCCCGTTGGATAGGGAGCAGTTCTTC.

This clonotype was counted only a few times. The V and J genes are TRBV18 and TRBJ2-7; 7 bases are shared with TRBD1. Germline V CDR1 and CDR2: KGHSH, LQKENI. The CDR3 covers 14 residues. V lost 9 bases to trimming and J lost 0 bases; unmatched junction nucleotides: 8. This chain's CDR3 is CASLGTASSYEQYF. The CDR3 nucleotides are TGTGCCAGTCTTGGGACAGCTAGCTCCTACGAGCAGTACTTC.

There are a few counts of this clonotype. This chain connects TRBV28 to TRBJ2-2; a possible D gene is TRBD2 (6 bases). The CDR3 is 15 amino acids. CDR1 is MDHEN, CDR2 SYDVKM, per germline. The V and J ends lost 6 bases and 5 bases respectively, with 16 bases between them. The CDR3 DNA reads as TGTGCCAGCAGCCGGGACTCCTCGGAGACCGGGGAGCTGTTTTTT. Translated: CASSRDSSETGELFF.

V is TRBV20-1 and J is TRBJ1-1, with D possibly matching TRBD1 (5 bases). The CDR3 has 12 residues. Germline assignment: CDR1 DFQATT and CDR2 SNEGSKA (reference sequence). V dropped 0 bases and J dropped 6 bases, with 8 bases sitting between them. CDR3 in amino acids: CSARDRQPEAFF. DNA for the CDR3: TGCAGTGCTAGAGACCGACAGCCTGAAGCTTTCTTT.

In this sample, this clonotype turned up many times. The chain joins TRBV20-1 to TRBJ2-1; 7 bases match TRBD2. V lost 5 bases and J lost 4; bases outside the gene matches: 8. The germline gives CDR1 DFQATT, CDR2 SNEGSKA (reference sequence). The CDR3 sequence is 14 residues long. The CDR3 DNA reads TGCAGTGCTCTCGTACTAGCGCCTTACAATGAGCAGTTCTTC. Encoded protein: CSALVLAPYNEQFF.

V usage is TRBV6-2 or TRBV6-3 and J usage is TRBJ2-4, with D perhaps TRBD2 (6 bases). Germline V gives CDR1 MNHEY, CDR2 SVGEGT. The length of the CDR3 is 17 residues. Trimming shortened V by 2 bases and J by 1 base, and 15 bases separated the two germline ends. For the CDR3, the DNA is TGTGCCAGCAGTTACGGTCCGGGGGTCTGGGCCAAAAACATTCAGTACTTC. It is translated as CASSYGPGVWAKNIQYF.

This CDR3 reads CASGRTNEAFF. CDR3 DNA: TGTGCCAGCGGACGTACGAATGAAGCTTTCTTT. This chain uses TRBV18 with TRBJ1-1, with D uncertain. This CDR3 is built from 11 residues. The ends were cut back, 8 bases at V and 7 bases at J, with 11 bases in the middle. Germline CDR1 is KGHSH and CDR2 is LQKENI.

There are a few counts of this clonotype. The CDR3 DNA is TGTGCCAGCAGCCAAAGCCCTGGGGCCAACGTCCTGACTTTC. Its protein is CASSQSPGANVLTF. The V and J genes are TRBV9 and TRBJ2-6, with D unclear. The CDR3 spans 14 residues. The ends were cut back, 4 bases at V and 2 bases at J, with 7 bases in the middle. The V gene's germline CDR1 is SGDLS and CDR2 YYNGEE. Filled out from reference TRBV9 and TRBJ2-6, the complete variable domain reads DSGVTQTPKHLITATGQRVTLRCSPRSGDLSVYWYQQSLDQGLQFLIQYYNGEERAKGNILERFSAQQFPDLHSELNLSSLELGDSALYFCASSQSPGANVLTFGAGSRLTVL.

There are many counts of this clonotype. This chain joins TRBV11-2 and TRBJ1-2, with D maybe TRBD1 (5 bases). The CDR3 loop spans 13 amino acids. V was pared by 3 bases and J by 8 bases, with 13 bases between. Germline assignment: CDR1 SGHAT and CDR2 FQNNGV. This CDR3 reads CASSLGDYEGYTF. The CDR3, as DNA: TGTGCCAGCAGCTTGGGGGACTATGAGGGCTACACCTTC.

The genes are TRBV4-2 and TRBJ2-3, with 7 bases matching TRBD1. This CDR3 is built from 16 residues. Unmatched junction bases numbered 5, after V lost 1 base and J lost 1 base. The germline gives CDR1 LGHNA, CDR2 YNFKEQ. The CDR3 loop reads CASSQVDGTGTDTQYF. The CDR3 DNA reads TGTGCCAGCAGCCAAGTAGACGGGACAGGCACAGATACGCAGTATTTT.

This chain links TRBV23-1 with TRBJ1-1; D is perhaps TRBD1 (5 bases). TRBV23-1 is marked as an open reading frame, function uncertain. CDR3 size: 17 residues. Trimming removed 7 bases from V and 1 base from J, with 22 bases in between. The CDR3 bases are TGCGCCAGCAACTACGAGGGCGGGGCTGACAGGAACACTGAAGCTTTCTTT. The encoded protein is CASNYEGGADRNTEAFF.

This clonotype was seen a handful of times. The chain links TRBV11-2 to TRBJ2-5; 8 nucleotides agree with TRBD2. This CDR3 is 15 amino acids long. The V gene's germline CDR1 is SGHAT and CDR2 FQNNGV. With 1 base clipped from V and 4 bases from J, the junction kept 5 bases outside the gene matches. CDR3 bases: TGTGCCAGCAGCTTAGGAGGACTAGCCCCAGAGACCCAGTACTTC. Protein product: CASSLGGLAPETQYF.

The J gene is TRBJ2-7, the V gene TRBV29-1, with D possibly matching TRBD1 (6 bases). Germline V gives CDR1 SQVTM, CDR2 ANQGSEA. The CDR3 loop spans 13 amino acids. The V gene lost 8 bases and the J gene lost 5 bases, with 19 bases spanning the gap. The CDR3 here is CSILRDTAHEQYF. Written as DNA, the CDR3 is TGCAGCATACTCCGGGACACGGCCCACGAGCAGTACTTC.

CDR3 region: CASSPRGFEQYV. The CDR3 nucleotides read TGTGCCAGCAGTCCCAGGGGGTTCGAGCAGTACGTC. The V and J genes are TRBV28 and TRBJ2-7; 7 nucleotides match TRBD1. Losses at the gene ends were 5 bases for V and 6 bases for J; bases not matched to a gene: 4. This CDR3 comprises 12 residues. Germline V gene sequence: CDR1 MDHEN, CDR2 SYDVKM.

This clonotype has at least ten counts. This chain uses TRBV5-4 with TRBJ1-1; D ambiguous. This CDR3 comprises 12 residues. V was cut by 5 bases and J by 6 bases, with 11 bases left in between. Germline CDR1 and CDR2: SGHNT and YYREEE (reference sequence). DNA for the CDR3: TGTGCCAGCAGGGCTGAGACCTCTGAAGCTTTCTTT. It encodes CASRAETSEAFF.

In its sample, this clonotype was seen many times. J is TRBJ2-1 and V is TRBV7-2, with D uncertain. The CDR3 has 12 amino acids. Per germline, CDR1 SGHTA and CDR2 FQGNSA. Trimming cost V 1 base and J 6 bases, with 4 bases left between them. CDR3 in DNA: TGTGCCAGCAGCTTAGACCCCAATGAGCAGTTCTTC. Translated: CASSLDPNEQFF.

J is TRBJ1-3 and V is TRBV9, with D maybe TRBD1 (6 bases). From germline, CDR1 is SGDLS and CDR2 YYNGEE. The CDR3 is 15 amino acids. V shed 0 bases and J shed 2 bases, with 9 bases lying between them. The CDR3 is CASSVVTGPGNTIYF. As DNA, the CDR3 is TGTGCCAGCAGCGTAGTGACAGGCCCTGGAAACACCATATATTTT.

The chain combines TRBV14 with TRBJ2-1, with 8 bases identical to TRBD2. Germline V CDR1 and CDR2: SGHDN, FVKESK. This CDR3 has 15 residues. Trimming cost V 2 bases and J 3 bases; bases outside gene matches: 3. The CDR3 sequence is CASSQREGGYNEQFF. The CDR3, as DNA: TGTGCCAGCAGCCAACGGGAGGGGGGCTACAATGAGCAGTTCTTC.

The V gene is TRBV7-3, the J gene TRBJ2-1; 8 positions match TRBD2. V lost 2 bases, J lost 10 bases, and 10 bases stayed unmatched. Per the germline V gene, CDR1 is SGHTA and CDR2 is FQGTGA. This CDR3 is built from 15 residues. CDR3 nucleotides: TGTGCCAGCAGCTTAGGCCTAGCGGGCCTAGGCGAGCAGTTCTTC. Its protein is CASSLGLAGLGEQFF.

This chain links TRBV7-2 with TRBJ1-6; D unresolved. Germline-derived CDR1 and CDR2 are SGHTA and FQGNSA. V lost 1 base and J lost 0, with 13 bases in between. This CDR3 comprises 18 residues. This chain's CDR3 is CASSLVGLIGSYNSPLHF. The CDR3, as DNA: TGTGCCAGCAGCTTAGTTGGACTCATCGGCTCCTATAATTCACCCCTCCACTTT.

J is TRBJ2-7 and V is TRBV5-6; a weak D match, TRBD1 (6 bases). Trimming pared 4 bases from V and 3 bases from J, leaving 8 bases between. CDR3 length: 12 residues. The germline V gene encodes CDR1 SGHDT and CDR2 YYEEEE. CDR3 loop: CASSRDIYEQYF. In DNA, the CDR3 is TGTGCCAGCAGCCGGGACATCTACGAGCAGTACTTC.

The J gene is TRBJ2-1, the V gene TRBV7-3; 8 positions agree with TRBD2. CDR1 and CDR2 (germline): SGHTA, FQGTGA. CDR3 size: 19 residues. The junction had 12 bases not matched to a gene; V was cut back by 2 bases and J by 0 bases. The DNA for the CDR3 is TGTGCCAGCAGCTTAGGCCCACTCGCGGGGGGCCACTCCTACAATGAGCAGTTCTTC. Amino acids: CASSLGPLAGGHSYNEQFF.

There are many counts of this clonotype. V usage is TRBV7-9 and J usage is TRBJ2-3, with TRBD2 matching over 12 bases. Germline V gene data show CDR1 as SEHNR and CDR2 as FQNEAQ (reference sequence). The J segment lost 5 bases and the V segment lost 6 bases, leaving 6 bases of the junction unmatched. The CDR3 is 15 amino acids. CDR3 coding DNA: TGTGCCAGCAGTCCGACTAGCGGGGGTGGAGATACGCAGTATTTT. This gives the protein CASSPTSGGGDTQYF.